A single sample gave rise to the 8 T cell receptor beta chains below, sequenced in a study of T cell responses to AZD1222 COVID-19 vaccine. Repertoires were generated with immunoSEQ multiplex PCR, while TCRdb's copy carries only in-frame clones and drops some. This table holds 120,000 or so clones, roughly 85% found once. Source: peripheral blood, taken on day 0 of MenACWY control vaccination. The receptors originated from an adult in good health.

The chain carries TRBV19 and TRBJ1-1, with D unclear. This CDR3 contains 15 residues. Germline CDR1 is LNHDA and CDR2 is SQIVND (reference sequence). The V and J ends lost 0 bases and 1 base respectively, with 9 bases between them. In DNA, the CDR3 is TGTGCCAGTAGTATAGATCGCAGCGGGAACACTGAAGCTTTCTTT. Its protein product is CASSIDRSGNTEAFF. Based on the CDR3 plus reference TRBV19 and TRBJ1-1, the full variable domain is DGGITQSPKYLFRKEGQNVTLSCEQNLNHDAMYWYRQDPGQGLRLIYYSQIVNDFQKGDIAEGYSVSREKKESFPLTVTSAQKNPTAFYLCASSIDRSGNTEAFFGQGTRLTVV.

The rearrangement joins TRBV27 to TRBJ2-1, with TRBD1 identical over 7 bases. The CDR3 runs to 16 residues. Germline V gives CDR1 MNHEY, CDR2 SMNVEV (reference sequence). V lost 5 bases, J lost 0 bases, and 7 bases stayed unmatched. CDR3 region: CASSSYRGSSYNEQFF. The CDR3 nucleotides read TGTGCCAGCAGTAGCTACAGGGGAAGCTCCTACAATGAGCAGTTCTTC.

The rearrangement joins TRBV10-2 to TRBJ1-6, with D possibly being TRBD1 (5 bases). Germline CDR1 WSHSY, CDR2 SAAADI. The ends were cut back, 6 bases at V and 7 bases at J, with 10 bases in the middle. CDR3 length: 13 amino acids. CDR3 bases: TGCGCCAGCAGGGGACGTGCGAATTCACCCCTCCACTTT. Amino acid sequence: CASRGRANSPLHF.

This chain joins TRBV9 and TRBJ2-2; D ambiguous. V lost 3 bases and J 6 bases, leaving 6 bases between the germline ends. This CDR3 spans 12 amino acids. The germline V gene has CDR1 SGDLS and CDR2 YYNGEE. CDR3 DNA sequence: TGTGCCAGCAGCGAGCCAGCCGGGGAGCTGTTTTTT. Encoded protein: CASSEPAGELFF.

This clone appeared many times. V and J are TRBV7-9 and TRBJ2-7; TRBD1 matches 12 bases. The CDR3 runs to 19 residues. V was clipped by 1 base and J by 5 bases; unmatched bases: 15. Germline lookup yields CDR1 SEHNR and CDR2 FQNEAQ (reference sequence). The chain's CDR3 is CASSLGPAPPRDRGHEQYF. The DNA for the CDR3 is TGTGCCAGCAGCTTAGGTCCCGCCCCCCCGCGGGACAGGGGGCACGAGCAGTACTTC.

The chain is built from TRBV24-1 and TRBJ2-7, with TRBD1 identical over 8 bases. Germline assignment: CDR1 KGHDR and CDR2 SFDVKD. This CDR3 region has 14 residues. After removal of 2 bases from V and 6 bases from J, the junction contained 5 bases not matched to a gene. The DNA for the CDR3 is TGTGCCACCAGTGATTCAGGACAGGGTCGCGAGCAGTACTTC. Amino acid sequence: CATSDSGQGREQYF.

This clone was recorded a few times. The chain joins TRBV10-3 to TRBJ1-6; D perhaps matches TRBD1 (5 bases). Trimming shortened V by 0 bases and J by 6 bases, and 18 bases separated the two germline ends. Looked up from germline, CDR1 is ENHRY and CDR2 is SYGVKD. The CDR3 is 18 residues long. Here the CDR3 reads CAISESIRGRGGNSPLHF. The CDR3 coding sequence is TGTGCCATCAGTGAGTCTATACGTGGTCGGGGGGGTAATTCACCCCTCCACTTT.

V usage is TRBV28 and J usage is TRBJ1-3, with D possibly being TRBD1 (5 bases). Per germline, CDR1 MDHEN and CDR2 SYDVKM. CDR3 length: 13 amino acids. The DNA of the CDR3 is TGTGCGGCCCTCGGGGCATCGGGAAACACCATATATTTT. Translating it yields CAALGASGNTIYF.